This TCR beta chain appears in the sequencing data of a study of T cell changes during pregnancy in multiple sclerosis. The CDR3 has 13 residues. V lost 4 bases, J lost 0 bases, and 7 bases lay in between. CDR1 SQVTM and CDR2 ANQGSEA come from the germline V gene. Clones were read by immunoSEQ multiplex PCR, and TCRdb kept only the in-frame ones, dropping some. This sample has about 66,000 clones, with 75% to 95% found just once. The chain is built from TRBV29-1 and TRBJ1-5; no definite D call. This clonotype was sampled from a female donor with multiple sclerosis, enrolled in a pregnancy study. Sequencing used peripheral blood, obtained in the third trimester of pregnancy. The CDR3 loop is CSVAGNSNQPQHF. Written as DNA, the CDR3 is TGCAGCGTTGCCGGGAATAGCAATCAGCCCCAGCATTTT.